This entry describes one T cell receptor (beta chain). The antigen is unknown. This sample stems from a study of cytomegalovirus exposure and HLA in healthy donors. Regarding the study as a whole: When a later analysis compared HLA-associated TCR beta chains with equally common others, the HLA-associated chains turned out to be more clonally expanded and to have lower generation probabilities. In a later analysis, across HLA loci, associated TCR counts were highest for DRB1, lowest for HLA-C. HLA alleles were associated with 15,000 to 20,000 TCR beta sequences in a later analysis at 0.05 false discovery rate.

PCR amplification relied on 60 Vbeta primers (plus 13 Jbeta primers). Some clones are missing from TCRdb's copy, which holds only in-frame ones; the method was immunoSEQ multiplex PCR. Found here are some 130,000 clones; the top ten clones hold 2%. Germline values: CDR1 SGDLS, CDR2 YYNGEE. The ends were cut back, 4 bases at V and 8 bases at J, with 16 bases in the middle. The CDR3 length is 14 residues. The receptor was derived from a woman aged 55-70 years in good health and CMV-seronegative. Sequencing was done on a sample of PBMCs. This chain connects TRBV9 to TRBJ2-1; possibly TRBD2 for D (7 bases). The CDR3 coding sequence is TGTGCCAGCAGCTTCAGGGGAGGGGATGATGAGCAGTTCTTC. Translation gives CASSFRGGDDEQFF.